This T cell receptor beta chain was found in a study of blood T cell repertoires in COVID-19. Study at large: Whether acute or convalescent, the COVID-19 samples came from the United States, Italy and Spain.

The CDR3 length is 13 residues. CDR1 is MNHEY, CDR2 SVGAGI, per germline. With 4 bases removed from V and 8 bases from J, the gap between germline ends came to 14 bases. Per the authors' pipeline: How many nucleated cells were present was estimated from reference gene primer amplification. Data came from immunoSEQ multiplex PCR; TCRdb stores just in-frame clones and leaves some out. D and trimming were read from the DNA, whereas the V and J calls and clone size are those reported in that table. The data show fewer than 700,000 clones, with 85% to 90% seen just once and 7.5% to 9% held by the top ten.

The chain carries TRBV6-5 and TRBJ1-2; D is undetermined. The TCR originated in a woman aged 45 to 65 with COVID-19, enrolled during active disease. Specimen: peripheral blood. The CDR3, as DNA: TGTGCCAGCAGTTTCTCACTGGTGGGCGGCTACACCTTC. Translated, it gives CASSFSLVGGYTF.